Ten or more counts support the clone carrying this TCR beta chain. Its cognate antigen is unknown. The data were taken from a study of T cells after yellow fever vaccination. Study-level points and caveats: Peaking faster, on day 5 versus 15, the secondary response was nonetheless weaker.

TCRdb itself ran the 5' RACE reads through MiXCR, one entry per CDR3 protein. This table has around 150,000 distinct CDR3 sequences, about 7% appearing once. Germline CDR1 and CDR2: SEHNR and FQNEAQ (reference sequence). CDR3 length equals 16 residues. V was trimmed by 4 bases and J by 1 base, leaving 17 bases between them. V usage is TRBV7-9 and J usage is TRBJ2-7; tentative D call: TRBD1 (6 bases). This specimen consisted of CD4+ T cells sorted from PBMCs, obtained 5 days after the first yellow fever vaccination. The clonotype was recovered from a man aged 18 to 35 who received the YFV17D yellow fever vaccine. Written as DNA, the CDR3 is TGTGCCAGCAGCTCTTCCCCGGGACACCTATCCTACGAGCAGTACTTC. The encoded protein is CASSSSPGHLSYEQYF.